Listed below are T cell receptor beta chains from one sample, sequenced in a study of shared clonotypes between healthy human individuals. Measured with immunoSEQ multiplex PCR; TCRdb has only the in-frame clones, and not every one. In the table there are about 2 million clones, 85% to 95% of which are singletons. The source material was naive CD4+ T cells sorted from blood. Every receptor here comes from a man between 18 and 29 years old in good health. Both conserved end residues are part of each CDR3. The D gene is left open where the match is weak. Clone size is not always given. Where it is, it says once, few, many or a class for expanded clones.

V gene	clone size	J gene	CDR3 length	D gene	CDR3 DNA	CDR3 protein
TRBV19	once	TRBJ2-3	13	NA	TGTGCCAGTAGTTGGAGGGTTGCAGATACGCAGTATTTT	CASSWRVADTQYF
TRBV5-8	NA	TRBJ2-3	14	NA	TGTGCCAGCAGCTTGGGAAGAGGCGCAGATACGCAGTATTTT	CASSLGRGADTQYF
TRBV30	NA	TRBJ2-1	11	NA	TGTGCCTGGAGTACCCTTGGTAGGAATTTCTTC	CAWSTLGRNFF
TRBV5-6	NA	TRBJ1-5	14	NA	TGTGCCAGCAGCTCAGGTACCTTCGGTCAGCCCCAGCATTTT	CASSSGTFGQPQHF
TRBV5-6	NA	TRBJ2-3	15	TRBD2	TGTGCCAGCAGCTTACTAGCGGGGCCCACAGATACGCAGTATTTT	CASSLLAGPTDTQYF
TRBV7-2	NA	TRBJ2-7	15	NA	TGTGCCAGCAGCTTAGTGGGCGGGTTCTCCTACGAGCAGTACTTC	CASSLVGGFSYEQYF
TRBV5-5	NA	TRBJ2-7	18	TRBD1	TGTGCCAGCAGCCCACTCTTACCGGGACAGGGGTTCTCCTACGAGCAGTACTTC	CASSPLLPGQGFSYEQYF
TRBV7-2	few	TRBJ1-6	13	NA	TGTGCCAGCAGCCTACAGAGAAATTCACCCCTCCACTTT	CASSLQRNSPLHF
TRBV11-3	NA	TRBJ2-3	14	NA	TGTGCCAGCAGCTTAGATGCCTACACAGATACGCAGTATTTT	CASSLDAYTDTQYF
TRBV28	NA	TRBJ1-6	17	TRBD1	TGTGCCAGCAGTTCTTCCTTTCTGGGACAGCAATATTCACCCCTCCACTTT	CASSSSFLGQQYSPLHF
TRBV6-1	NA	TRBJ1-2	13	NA	TGTGCCGCGAGGGCAGGGGCCTCGAATGGCTACACCTTC	CAARAGASNGYTF
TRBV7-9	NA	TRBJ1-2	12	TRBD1	TGTGCCGGAGGGGGGACAGACTATGGCTACACCTTC	CAGGGTDYGYTF
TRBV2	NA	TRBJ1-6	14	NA	TGTGCCAGCAGTCTCCGGAGGGAGAGTTCACCCCTCCACTTT	CASSLRRESSPLHF
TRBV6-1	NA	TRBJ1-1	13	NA	TGTGCCAGCAGGGAGGGGGGAGACACTGAAGCTTTCTTT	CASREGGDTEAFF
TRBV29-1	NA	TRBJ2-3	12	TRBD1	TGCAGCGTCAACAGGGGTTTAGATACGCAGTATTTT	CSVNRGLDTQYF
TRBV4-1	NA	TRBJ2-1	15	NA	TGCGCCAGCAGCCCCGGTCGGGGCCAGGACAATGAGCAGTTCTTC	CASSPGRGQDNEQFF
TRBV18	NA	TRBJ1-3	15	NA	TGTGCCAGCTCACCATCGTTTGAGCGAGGAAACACCATATATTTT	CASSPSFERGNTIYF
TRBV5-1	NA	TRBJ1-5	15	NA	TGCGCCAGCAGCTTAAGAGGGGACGGCAATCAGCCCCAGCATTTT	CASSLRGDGNQPQHF
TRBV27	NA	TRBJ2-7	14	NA	TGTGCCAGCAGTTTATTCGGTGGAGGCTACGAGCAGTACTTC	CASSLFGGGYEQYF
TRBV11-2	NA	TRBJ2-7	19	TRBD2	TGTGCCAGCAGCTTAGTTGCTAGCGGGAGGGCCTTAGCGGCCTACGAGCAGTACTTC	CASSLVASGRALAAYEQYF
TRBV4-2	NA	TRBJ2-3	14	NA	TGTGCCAGCAGCCAAGATACTAGCACAGATACGCAGTATTTT	CASSQDTSTDTQYF
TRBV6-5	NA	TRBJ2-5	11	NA	TGTGCCAGCAATTACGGGGGGACCCAGTACTTC	CASNYGGTQYF
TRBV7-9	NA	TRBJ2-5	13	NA	TGTGCCAGCAGCTTGTCAGGGCAAGAGACCCAGTACTTC	CASSLSGQETQYF
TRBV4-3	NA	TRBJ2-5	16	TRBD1	TGCGCCAGCAGCCCGCCCTCCCCAGGGGGCGGTGAGACCCAGTACTTC	CASSPPSPGGGETQYF
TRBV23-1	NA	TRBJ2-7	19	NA	TGCGCCAGCAGTCAATCGTCCCCCTACCACTCCGGGGGAACCTACGAGCAGTACTTC	CASSQSSPYHSGGTYEQYF
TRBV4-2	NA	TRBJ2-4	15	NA	TGTGCCAGCAGCCAAGAGCGACTAGCCAAAAACATTCAGTACTTC	CASSQERLAKNIQYF
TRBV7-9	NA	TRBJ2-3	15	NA	TGTGCCAGCAGCTTATGGACGGTGAGCACAGATACGCAGTATTTT	CASSLWTVSTDTQYF
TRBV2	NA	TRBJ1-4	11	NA	TGTGCCAGCAGTAGGGTGGAAAAACTGTTTTTT	CASSRVEKLFF
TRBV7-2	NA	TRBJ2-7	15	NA	TGTGCCAGCAGCTTAGCGCGCTCCCCTACCTACGAGCAGTACTTC	CASSLARSPTYEQYF
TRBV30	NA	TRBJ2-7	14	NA	TGTGCCTGGAGCCCCCCCGGGCCCTCCTACGAGCAGTACTTC	CAWSPPGPSYEQYF
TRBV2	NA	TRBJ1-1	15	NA	TGTGCCAGCAGCGCTAGATTGGTCATGAACACTGAAGCTTTCTTT	CASSARLVMNTEAFF
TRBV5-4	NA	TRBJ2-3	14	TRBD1	TGTGCCAGCAGGGAACAGGGGATCACAGATACGCAGTATTTT	CASREQGITDTQYF
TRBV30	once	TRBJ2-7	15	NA	TGTGCCTGGAGGGGGGAGGCCAGGAAGTCCTACGAGCAGTACTTC	CAWRGEARKSYEQYF
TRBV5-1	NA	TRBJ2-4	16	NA	TGCGCCAGCAGCCGAGCCTCAGGCGAGGGGGTCGACATTCAGTACTTC	CASSRASGEGVDIQYF
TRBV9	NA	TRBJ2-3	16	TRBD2	TGTGCCAGCAGCCCTCCCCCGGGGGGGGGCACAGATACGCAGTATTTT	CASSPPPGGGTDTQYF
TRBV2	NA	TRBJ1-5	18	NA	TGTGCCAGCAGAGTAGACTTGGGGGGACCTCTGGGGAATCAGCCCCAGCATTTT	CASRVDLGGPLGNQPQHF
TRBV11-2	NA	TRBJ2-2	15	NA	TGTGCCAGCAGCCTCTCGACGGTGAACACCGGGGAGCTGTTTTTT	CASSLSTVNTGELFF
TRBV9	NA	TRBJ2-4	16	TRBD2	TGTGCCAGCAGCCCCGGGGGGGGCCTAGCCAAAAACATTCAGTACTTC	CASSPGGGLAKNIQYF
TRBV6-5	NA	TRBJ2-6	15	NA	TGTGCCAGCAGGCCAGGGAGTACTGGGGCCAACGTCCTGACTTTC	CASRPGSTGANVLTF
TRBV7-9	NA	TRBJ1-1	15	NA	TGTGCCAGCAGCTTATCGGCAGGGTTGAACACTGAAGCTTTCTTT	CASSLSAGLNTEAFF
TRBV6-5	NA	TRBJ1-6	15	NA	TGTGCCAGCAGTTCTTCATCTCCAGGGTATTCACCCCTCCACTTT	CASSSSSPGYSPLHF
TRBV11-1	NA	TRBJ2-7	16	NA	TGTGCCAGCAGCCCTTATCGACAGGTCACATTCTACGAGCAGTACTTC	CASSPYRQVTFYEQYF
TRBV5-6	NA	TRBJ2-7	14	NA	TGTGCCAGCAGCTTGGACGGTTACGCCTACGAGCAGTACTTC	CASSLDGYAYEQYF
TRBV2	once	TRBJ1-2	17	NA	TGTGCCAGCAGTGAACGTCAGGGGTTAGTAACTAACTATGGCTACACCTTC	CASSERQGLVTNYGYTF
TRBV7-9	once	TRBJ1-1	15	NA	TGTGCCAGCAGCCCTAGCCAAGGACGAGGCACTGAAGCTTTCTTT	CASSPSQGRGTEAFF
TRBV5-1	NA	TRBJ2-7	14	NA	TGCGCCAGCAGCTTGGGACATTTCTCCTACGAGCAGTACTTC	CASSLGHFSYEQYF
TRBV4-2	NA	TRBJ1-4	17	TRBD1	TGTGCCAGCAGCCAGGACCTGGGACAGGCGGAATTTGAAAAACTGTTTTTT	CASSQDLGQAEFEKLFF
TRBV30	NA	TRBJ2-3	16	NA	TGTGCCTGGAGTGTAGGGGGACATTCTGGAACAGATACGCAGTATTTT	CAWSVGGHSGTDTQYF
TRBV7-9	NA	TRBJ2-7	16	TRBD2	TGTGCCAGCAGCCGACACGGACTAGCGGGGGGCTACGAGCAGTACTTC	CASSRHGLAGGYEQYF
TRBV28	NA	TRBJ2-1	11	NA	TGTGCCAGCAGTTTAGGCAATGAGCAGTTCTTC	CASSLGNEQFF
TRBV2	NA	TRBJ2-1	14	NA	TGTGCCAGCAGTCCCAGGCCCTCCTACAATGAGCAGTTCTTC	CASSPRPSYNEQFF
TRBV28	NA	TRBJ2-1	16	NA	TGTGCCAGCAGTTTGCAACAGGGACACGGGGGGCGTGAGCAGTTCTTC	CASSLQQGHGGREQFF
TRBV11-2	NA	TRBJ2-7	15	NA	TGTGCCAGCAGCTTGCCCGGGCCAGGGCCCTACGAGCAGTACTTC	CASSLPGPGPYEQYF